One TCR beta chain is described in this entry. The antigen remains unidentified. The data belong to a study of beta chain features in type 1 diabetes. J was trimmed by 5 bases and V by 6 bases; bases with no gene match: 5. The CDR3 is 14 amino acids. CDR1 is MNHEY and CDR2 is SVGAGI in the germline V gene. Whole-study findings and limits: A moderate, significant TCRB CDR3 shortening appeared in type 1 diabetes across four CD4+ subsets.

What was sequenced were expressed TCRB transcripts, since all of the isolated RNA had been reverse transcribed. Profiling relied on immunoSEQ multiplex PCR, and the TCRdb table lists in-frame clones only, not all of them. The table records 600,000 to 700,000 clones, 13% of them present only once. The genes are TRBV6-5 and TRBJ2-5, with 11 bases aligning to TRBD2. This TCR derives from a man in his late teens or twenties with type 1 diabetes. The source material was naive CD4+ T cells from blood. The CDR3 sequence is CASRPSGGQETQYF. CDR3 bases: TGTGCCAGCAGGCCTAGCGGGGGGCAGGAGACCCAGTACTTC.